This T cell receptor beta chain was captured in a study of cytomegalovirus exposure and HLA in healthy donors. Across the study: The approximately 610 first-cohort repertoires shared a platform with the 110 or so validation repertoires, as reported in a later analysis.

Concerning this clone: Its antigen remains unknown.

CDR3 size: 13 residues. V gave up 0 bases and J gave up 7 bases, with 5 bases separating them. Per germline, CDR1 SGHRS and CDR2 YFSETQ. Repertoires were generated with immunoSEQ multiplex PCR, while TCRdb's copy carries only in-frame clones and drops some. The sample holds approximately 270,000 clones, around 87% seen once. Study-level findings and limits: Roughly 170 TCR beta chains were listed as cytomegalovirus-associated.

This TCR derives from a woman younger than 30 in good health and CMV-seronegative. The J gene is TRBJ1-6, the V gene TRBV5-1, with D unresolved. Sequencing used PBMCs. The CDR3 sequence: CASSLGQNSPLHF. The CDR3 region has the DNA TGCGCCAGCAGCTTGGGGCAAAATTCACCCCTCCACTTT. Together with reference TRBV5-1 and TRBJ1-6, the CDR3 gives the full variable domain: KAGVTQTPRYLIKTRGQQVTLSCSPISGHRSVSWYQQTPGQGLQFLFEYFSETQRNKGNFPGRFSGRQFSNSRSEMNVSTLELGDSALYLCASSLGQNSPLHFGNGTRLTVT.